The TCR beta chain under discussion was sequenced for a study of identical twins. General study findings and limits: Insertions ran lower in abundant cord blood beta clonotypes, though not in memory repertoires.

This clonotype was seen more than once but under ten times. Its antigen is as yet unknown. The authors used template switching to add a universal primer site and gave cDNA unique molecular identifiers. TCRdb re-analysed the 5' RACE reads in MiXCR, keeping a single row per CDR3 protein. This repertoire shows about 240,000 distinct CDR3 sequences, roughly 10% found once; its top ten account for approximately 11%. V was pared by 4 bases and J by 6 bases, with 0 bases between. CDR3 length equals 10 residues. Germline V gene lookup returns CDR1 MNHEY and CDR2 SVGEGT. This chain links TRBV6-2 or TRBV6-3 with TRBJ2-2, with unresolved D. The source of this sequence is a middle-aged man in good health. Sequencing used memory T cells sorted from blood. This chain's CDR3 is CASSSGELFF. The CDR3 region has the DNA TGTGCCAGCAGTTCCGGGGAGCTGTTTTTT.